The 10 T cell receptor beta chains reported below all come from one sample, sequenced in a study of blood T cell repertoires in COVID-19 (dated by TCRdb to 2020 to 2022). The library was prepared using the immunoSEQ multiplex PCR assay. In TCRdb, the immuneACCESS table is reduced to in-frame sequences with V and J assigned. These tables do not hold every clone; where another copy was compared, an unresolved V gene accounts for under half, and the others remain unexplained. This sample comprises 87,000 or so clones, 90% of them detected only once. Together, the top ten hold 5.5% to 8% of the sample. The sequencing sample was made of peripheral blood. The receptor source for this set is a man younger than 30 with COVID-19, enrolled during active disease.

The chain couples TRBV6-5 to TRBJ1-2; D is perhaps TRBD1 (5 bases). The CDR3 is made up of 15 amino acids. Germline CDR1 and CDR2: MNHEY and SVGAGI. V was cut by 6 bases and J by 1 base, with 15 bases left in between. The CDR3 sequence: CASSHLPGDNYGYTF. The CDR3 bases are TGTGCCAGCAGCCACCTCCCGGGGGATAACTATGGCTACACCTTC.

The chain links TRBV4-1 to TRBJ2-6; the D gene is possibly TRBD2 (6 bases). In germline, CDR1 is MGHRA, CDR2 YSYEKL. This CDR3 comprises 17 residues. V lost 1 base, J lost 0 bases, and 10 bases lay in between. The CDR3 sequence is CASSQGRGFSGANVLTF. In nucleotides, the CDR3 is TGCGCCAGCAGCCAAGGGCGGGGATTCTCTGGGGCCAACGTCCTGACTTTC.

The CDR3 region is CASSYPGVRLAGASSYNEQFF. DNA of the CDR3: TGTGCCAGCAGTTACCCCGGCGTCCGACTAGCGGGAGCATCCTCCTACAATGAGCAGTTCTTC. The rearrangement joins TRBV6-2 or TRBV6-3 to TRBJ2-1; 12 nucleotides match TRBD2. Germline V gene data show CDR1 as MNHEY and CDR2 as SVGEGT. With 2 bases clipped from V and 0 bases from J, the junction kept 14 bases outside the gene matches. This CDR3 has 21 residues.

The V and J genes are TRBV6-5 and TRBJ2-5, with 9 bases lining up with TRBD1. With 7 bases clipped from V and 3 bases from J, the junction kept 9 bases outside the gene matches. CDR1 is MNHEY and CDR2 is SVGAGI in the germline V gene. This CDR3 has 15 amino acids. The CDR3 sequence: CASKLGQGYEETQYF. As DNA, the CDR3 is TGTGCCAGCAAACTGGGACAGGGTTATGAAGAGACCCAGTACTTC.

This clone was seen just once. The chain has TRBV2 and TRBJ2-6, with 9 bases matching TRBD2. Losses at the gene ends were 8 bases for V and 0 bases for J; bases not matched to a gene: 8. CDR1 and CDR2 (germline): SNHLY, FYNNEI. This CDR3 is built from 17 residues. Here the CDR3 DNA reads TGTGCCAGCGTAGGACTAGCGCCCAGCTCTGGGGCCAACGTCCTGACTTTC. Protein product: CASVGLAPSSGANVLTF.

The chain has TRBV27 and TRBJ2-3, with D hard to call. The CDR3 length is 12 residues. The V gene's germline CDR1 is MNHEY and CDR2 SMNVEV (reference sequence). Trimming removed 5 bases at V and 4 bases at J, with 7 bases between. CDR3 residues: CASSPPSDTQYF. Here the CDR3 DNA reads TGTGCCAGCAGTCCCCCGTCAGATACGCAGTATTTT.

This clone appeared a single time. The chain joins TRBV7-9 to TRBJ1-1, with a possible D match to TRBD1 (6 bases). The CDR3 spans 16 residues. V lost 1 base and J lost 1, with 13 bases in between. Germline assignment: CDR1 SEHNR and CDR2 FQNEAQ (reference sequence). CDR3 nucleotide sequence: TGTGCCAGCAGCTTAGATACAGGGTGGCCGAACACTGAAGCTTTCTTT. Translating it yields CASSLDTGWPNTEAFF. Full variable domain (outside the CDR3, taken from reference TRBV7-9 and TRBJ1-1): DTGVSQNPRHKITKRGQNVTFRCDPISEHNRLYWYRQTLGQGPEFLTYFQNEAQLEKSRLLSDRFSAERPKGSFSTLEIQRTEQGDSAMYLCASSLDTGWPNTEAFFGQGTRLTVV.

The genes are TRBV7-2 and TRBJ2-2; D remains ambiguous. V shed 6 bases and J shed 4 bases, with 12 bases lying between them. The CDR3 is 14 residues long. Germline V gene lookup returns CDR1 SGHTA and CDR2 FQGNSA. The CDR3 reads CASRRSGFTGELFF. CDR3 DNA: TGTGCCAGCAGGCGGAGTGGGTTCACCGGGGAGCTGTTTTTT.

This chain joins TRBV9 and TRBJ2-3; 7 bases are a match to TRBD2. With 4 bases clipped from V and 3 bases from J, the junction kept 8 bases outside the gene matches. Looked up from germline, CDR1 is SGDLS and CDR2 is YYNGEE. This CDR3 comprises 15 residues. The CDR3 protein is CASSTTFGGTDTQYF. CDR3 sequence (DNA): TGTGCCAGCAGCACTACTTTCGGGGGGACAGATACGCAGTATTTT.

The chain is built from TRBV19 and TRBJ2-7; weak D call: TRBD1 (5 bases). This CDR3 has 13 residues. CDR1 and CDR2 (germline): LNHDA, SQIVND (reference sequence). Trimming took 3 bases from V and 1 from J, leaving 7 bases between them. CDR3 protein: CASSIQGSYEQYF. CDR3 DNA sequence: TGTGCCAGTAGTATCCAGGGTTCCTACGAGCAGTACTTC.